This record covers a single T cell receptor (beta chain). Its antigen is undetermined. V lost 4 bases and J lost 4; bases outside the gene matches: 7. The CDR3 runs to 16 residues. Germline assignment: CDR1 SGHRS and CDR2 YFSETQ. This entry comes from a study of STAT3 mutations in large granular lymphocyte leukemia. Study-level findings and limits: At least one immunodominant TCR beta clonotype appeared in every T-cell large granular lymphocyte leukemia patient.

Sequencing used immunoSEQ multiplex PCR; TCRdb keeps in-frame clones, though not all of them. The table records fewer than 8,000 clones, around 74% of them present only once. Sequenced material: peripheral blood mononuclear cells. The chain combines TRBV5-1 with TRBJ2-1; 11 nucleotides match TRBD2. The clonotype was recovered from a woman in her 40s with T-cell large granular lymphocyte leukemia. Some clones in this sample may be carry-over from other donors' samples. The CDR3 sequence: CASSALAGGLYNEQFF. CDR3 DNA sequence: TGCGCCAGCAGCGCTTTAGCGGGAGGGCTGTACAATGAGCAGTTCTTC. Full variable domain (outside the CDR3, taken from reference TRBV5-1 and TRBJ2-1): KAGVTQTPRYLIKTRGQQVTLSCSPISGHRSVSWYQQTPGQGLQFLFEYFSETQRNKGNFPGRFSGRQFSNSRSEMNVSTLELGDSALYLCASSALAGGLYNEQFFGPGTRLTVL.